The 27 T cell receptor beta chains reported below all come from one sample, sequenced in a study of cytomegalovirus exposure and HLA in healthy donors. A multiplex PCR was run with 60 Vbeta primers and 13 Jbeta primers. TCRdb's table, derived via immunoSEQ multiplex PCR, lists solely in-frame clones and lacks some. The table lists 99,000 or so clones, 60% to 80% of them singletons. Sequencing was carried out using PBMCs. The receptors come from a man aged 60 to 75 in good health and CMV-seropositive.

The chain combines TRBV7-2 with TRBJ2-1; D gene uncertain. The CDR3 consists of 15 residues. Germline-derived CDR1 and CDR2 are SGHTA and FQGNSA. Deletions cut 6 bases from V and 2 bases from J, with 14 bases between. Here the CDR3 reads CASSSYDGAYNEQFF. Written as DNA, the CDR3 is TGTGCCAGCAGTTCCTATGACGGAGCCTACAATGAGCAGTTCTTC.

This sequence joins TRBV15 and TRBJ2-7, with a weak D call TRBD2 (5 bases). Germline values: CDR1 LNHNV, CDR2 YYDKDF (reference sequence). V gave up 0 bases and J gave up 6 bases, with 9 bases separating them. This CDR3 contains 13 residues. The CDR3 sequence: CATSRDRLAEQYF. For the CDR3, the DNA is TGTGCCACCAGCAGAGACCGGCTAGCCGAGCAGTACTTC.

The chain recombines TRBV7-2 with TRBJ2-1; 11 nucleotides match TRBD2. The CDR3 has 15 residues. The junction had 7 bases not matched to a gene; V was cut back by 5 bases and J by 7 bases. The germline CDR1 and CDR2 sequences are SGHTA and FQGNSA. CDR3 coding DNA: TGTGCCAGCAGCCCGACTAGCGGGGAGGGAAATGAGCAGTTCTTC. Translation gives CASSPTSGEGNEQFF.

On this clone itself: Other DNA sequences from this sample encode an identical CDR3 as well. CDR3 nucleotides: TGTGCCAGCTCACCCGACAGCAACTATGGCTACACCTTC. Translating it yields CASSPDSNYGYTF. The gene calls are TRBV18 and TRBJ1-2; TRBD1 is a possible D gene (5 bases). The CDR3 contains 13 residues. Germline V CDR1 and CDR2: KGHSH, LQKENI. Trimming left V 3 bases short and J 2 bases short, with 7 bases between. Full variable domain (remainder filled in from reference TRBV18 and TRBJ1-2): NAGVMQNPRHLVRRRGQEARLRCSPMKGHSHVYWYRQLPEEGLKFMVYLQKENIIDESGMPKERFSAEFPKEGPSILRIQQVVRGDSAAYFCASSPDSNYGYTFGSGTRLTVV.

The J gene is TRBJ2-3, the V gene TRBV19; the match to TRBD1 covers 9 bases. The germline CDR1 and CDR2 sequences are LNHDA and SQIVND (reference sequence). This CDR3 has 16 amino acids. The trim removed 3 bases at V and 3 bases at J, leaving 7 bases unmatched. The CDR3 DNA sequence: TGTGCCAGTAGTATCGCCCGGGACAGGGTGACAGATACGCAGTATTTT. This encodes CASSIARDRVTDTQYF. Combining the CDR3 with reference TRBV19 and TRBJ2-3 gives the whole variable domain DGGITQSPKYLFRKEGQNVTLSCEQNLNHDAMYWYRQDPGQGLRLIYYSQIVNDFQKGDIAEGYSVSREKKESFPLTVTSAQKNPTAFYLCASSIARDRVTDTQYFGPGTRLTVL.

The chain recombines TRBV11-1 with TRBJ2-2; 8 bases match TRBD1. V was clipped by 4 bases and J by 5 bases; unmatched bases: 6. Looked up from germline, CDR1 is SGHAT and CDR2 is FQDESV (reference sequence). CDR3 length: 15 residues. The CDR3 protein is CASSSDRGRTGELFF. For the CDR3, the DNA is TGTGCCAGCAGCTCCGACAGGGGACGAACCGGGGAGCTGTTTTTT.

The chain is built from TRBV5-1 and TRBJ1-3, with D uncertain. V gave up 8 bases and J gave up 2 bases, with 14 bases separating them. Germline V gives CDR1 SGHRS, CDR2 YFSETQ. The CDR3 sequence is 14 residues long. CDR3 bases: TGCGCCAGTTCGACATCTCCCCCTGGAAACACCATATATTTT. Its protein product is CASSTSPPGNTIYF.

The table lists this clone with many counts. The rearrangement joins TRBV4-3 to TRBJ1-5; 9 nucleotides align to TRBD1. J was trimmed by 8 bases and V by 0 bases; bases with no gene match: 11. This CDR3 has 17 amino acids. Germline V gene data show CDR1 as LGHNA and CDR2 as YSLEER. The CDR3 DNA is TGCGCCAGCAGCCAAGATCTGAGCGTCGGACAGGGGAAGCCCCAGCATTTT. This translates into CASSQDLSVGQGKPQHF.

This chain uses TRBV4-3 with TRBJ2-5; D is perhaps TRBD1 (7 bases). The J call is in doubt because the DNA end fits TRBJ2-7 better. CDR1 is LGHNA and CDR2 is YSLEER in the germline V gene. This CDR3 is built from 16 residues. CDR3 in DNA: TGCGCCAGCAGCCAAGATAATAGGCAGGGGGGCTACGAGCAGTACTTC. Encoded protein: CASSQDNRQGGYEQYF.

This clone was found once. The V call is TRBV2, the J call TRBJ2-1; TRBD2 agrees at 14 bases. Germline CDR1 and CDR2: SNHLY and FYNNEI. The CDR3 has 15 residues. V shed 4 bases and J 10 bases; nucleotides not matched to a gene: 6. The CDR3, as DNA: TGTGCCAGCAGTGTCGGGACTAGCGGGGGAAGAGAGCAGTTCTTC. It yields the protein CASSVGTSGGREQFF.

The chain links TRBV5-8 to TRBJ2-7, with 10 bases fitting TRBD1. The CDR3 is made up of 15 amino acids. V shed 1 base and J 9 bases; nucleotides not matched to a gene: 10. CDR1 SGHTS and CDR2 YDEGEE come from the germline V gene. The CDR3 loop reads CASSLLGTGAPGQYF. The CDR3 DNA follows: TGTGCCAGCAGCTTGTTAGGGACAGGGGCCCCTGGGCAGTACTTC.

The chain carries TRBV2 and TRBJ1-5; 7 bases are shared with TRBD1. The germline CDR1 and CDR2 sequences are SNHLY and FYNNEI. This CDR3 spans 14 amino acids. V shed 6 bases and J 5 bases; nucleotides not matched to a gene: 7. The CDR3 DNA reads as TGTGCCAGCAGGGGCGACAGGGATCATCAGCCCCAGCATTTT. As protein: CASRGDRDHQPQHF.

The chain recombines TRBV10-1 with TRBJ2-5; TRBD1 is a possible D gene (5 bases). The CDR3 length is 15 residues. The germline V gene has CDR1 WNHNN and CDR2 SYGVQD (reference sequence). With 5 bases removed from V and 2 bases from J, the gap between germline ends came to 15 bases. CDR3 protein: CASSKGPRGQETQYF. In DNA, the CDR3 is TGCGCCAGCAGTAAAGGGCCAAGGGGACAAGAGACCCAGTACTTC.

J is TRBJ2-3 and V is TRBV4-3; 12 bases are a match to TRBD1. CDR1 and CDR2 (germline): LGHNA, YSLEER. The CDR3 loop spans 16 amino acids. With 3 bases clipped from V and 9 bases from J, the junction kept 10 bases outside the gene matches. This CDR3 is CASSHAGTGGALTQYF. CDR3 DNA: TGCGCCAGCAGCCATGCTGGGACAGGGGGCGCTTTAACGCAGTATTTT.

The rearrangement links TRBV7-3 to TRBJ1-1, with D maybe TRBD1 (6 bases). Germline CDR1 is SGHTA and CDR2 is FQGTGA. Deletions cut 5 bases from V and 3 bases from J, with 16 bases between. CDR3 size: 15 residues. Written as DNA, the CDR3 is TGTGCCAGCAGCGAGGTCGGGGGGCGAGACACTGAAGCTTTCTTT. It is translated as CASSEVGGRDTEAFF.

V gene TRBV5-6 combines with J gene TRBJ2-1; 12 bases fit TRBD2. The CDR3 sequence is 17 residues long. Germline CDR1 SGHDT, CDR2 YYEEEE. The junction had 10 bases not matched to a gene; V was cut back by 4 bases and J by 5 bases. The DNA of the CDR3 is TGTGCCAGCAGCCGAGCCCTAGCGGGGGGGACAAACAATGAGCAGTTCTTC. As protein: CASSRALAGGTNNEQFF.

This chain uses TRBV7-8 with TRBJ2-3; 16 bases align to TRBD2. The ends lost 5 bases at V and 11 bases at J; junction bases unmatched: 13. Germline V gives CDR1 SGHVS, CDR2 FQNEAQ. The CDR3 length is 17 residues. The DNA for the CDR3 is TGTGCCAGCAGCCCCGGGGGACTAGCGGGGGGGCCTAGGGAGCAGTATTTT. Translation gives CASSPGGLAGGPREQYF.

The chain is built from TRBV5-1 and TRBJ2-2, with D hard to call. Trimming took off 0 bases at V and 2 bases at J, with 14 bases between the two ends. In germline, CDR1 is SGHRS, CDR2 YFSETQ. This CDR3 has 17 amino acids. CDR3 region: CASSLALRLSNTGELFF. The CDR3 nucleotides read TGCGCCAGCAGCTTGGCCTTACGGTTGAGTAACACCGGGGAGCTGTTTTTT.

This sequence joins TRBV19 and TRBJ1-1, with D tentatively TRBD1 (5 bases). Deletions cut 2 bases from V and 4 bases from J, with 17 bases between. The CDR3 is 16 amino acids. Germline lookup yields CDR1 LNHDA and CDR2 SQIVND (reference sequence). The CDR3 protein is CASSILSQAPGTEAFF. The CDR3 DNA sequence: TGTGCCAGTAGTATACTTTCACAGGCCCCGGGCACTGAAGCTTTCTTT.

The DNA for the CDR3 is TGTGCCAGCAGCCACCCGGGACAGACATACACCGGGGAGCTGTTTTTT. It encodes CASSHPGQTYTGELFF. The V gene is TRBV5-4, the J gene TRBJ2-2, with 7 nucleotides matching TRBD1. V was clipped by 4 bases and J by 3 bases; unmatched bases: 9. Per germline, CDR1 SGHNT and CDR2 YYREEE (reference sequence). The CDR3 consists of 16 residues.

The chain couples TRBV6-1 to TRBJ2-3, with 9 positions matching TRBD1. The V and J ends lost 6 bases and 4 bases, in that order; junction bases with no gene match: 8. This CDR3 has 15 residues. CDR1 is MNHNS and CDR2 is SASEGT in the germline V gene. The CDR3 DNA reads TGTGCCAGCAGGGACAGGGGAAGTGGGCCAGATACGCAGTATTTT. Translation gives CASRDRGSGPDTQYF.

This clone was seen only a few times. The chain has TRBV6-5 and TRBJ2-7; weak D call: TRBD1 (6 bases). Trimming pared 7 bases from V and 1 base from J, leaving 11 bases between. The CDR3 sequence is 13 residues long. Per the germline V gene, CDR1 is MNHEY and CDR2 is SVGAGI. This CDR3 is CASTTGLSYEQYF. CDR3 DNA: TGTGCCAGCACAACAGGGTTGTCCTACGAGCAGTACTTC.

The CDR3 loop reads CASSEWQSNQPQHF. The DNA for the CDR3 is TGTGCCAGCAGTGAATGGCAGAGCAATCAGCCCCAGCATTTT. The genes are TRBV28 and TRBJ1-5; D is unresolved. CDR3 length equals 14 residues. Trimming shortened V by 5 bases and J by 1 base, and 9 bases separated the two germline ends. The germline CDR1 and CDR2 sequences are MDHEN and SYDVKM.

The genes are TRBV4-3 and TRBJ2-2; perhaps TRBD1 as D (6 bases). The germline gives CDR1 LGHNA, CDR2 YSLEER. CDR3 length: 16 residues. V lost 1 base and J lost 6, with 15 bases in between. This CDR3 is CASSQGTEYVAGELFF. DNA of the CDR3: TGCGCCAGCAGCCAAGGGACAGAGTATGTCGCCGGGGAGCTGTTTTTT.

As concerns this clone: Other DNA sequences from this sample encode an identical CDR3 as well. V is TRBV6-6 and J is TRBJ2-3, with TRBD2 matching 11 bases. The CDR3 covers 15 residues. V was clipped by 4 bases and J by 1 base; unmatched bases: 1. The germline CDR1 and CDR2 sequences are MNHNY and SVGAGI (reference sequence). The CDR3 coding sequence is TGTGCCAGCAGTTCTAGCGGGGGGCGCACAGATACGCAGTATTTT. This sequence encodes CASSSSGGRTDTQYF.

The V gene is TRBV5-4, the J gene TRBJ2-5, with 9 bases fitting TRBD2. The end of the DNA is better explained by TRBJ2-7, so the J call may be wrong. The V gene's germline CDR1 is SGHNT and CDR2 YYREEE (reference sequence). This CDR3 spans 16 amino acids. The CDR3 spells CASSTEAGGGPYEQYF. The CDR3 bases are TGTGCCAGCAGCACCGAGGCGGGGGGGGGCCCCTACGAGCAGTACTTC.

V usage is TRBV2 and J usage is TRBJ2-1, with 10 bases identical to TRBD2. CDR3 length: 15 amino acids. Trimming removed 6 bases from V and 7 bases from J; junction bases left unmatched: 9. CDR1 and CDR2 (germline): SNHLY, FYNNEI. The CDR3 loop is CASSQGLAYRNEQFF. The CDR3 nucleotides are TGTGCCAGCAGCCAGGGACTAGCGTACCGAAATGAGCAGTTCTTC.